A single sample gave rise to the 3 T cell receptor beta chains below, sequenced in a study of T cell responses to AZD1222 COVID-19 vaccine. Data came from immunoSEQ multiplex PCR; TCRdb stores just in-frame clones and leaves some out. The sample holds about 130,000 clones, about 90% seen once. This material consisted of peripheral blood, taken 28 days after the second AZD1222 dose. The source is an adult who received the AZD1222 COVID-19 vaccine.

V gene TRBV10-3 combines with J gene TRBJ1-4; D not certain. V gave up 3 bases and J gave up 5 bases, with 13 bases separating them. The germline V gene has CDR1 ENHRY and CDR2 SYGVKD. CDR3 size: 15 residues. This CDR3 reads CAISDPDRGNEKLFF. The CDR3 DNA reads TGTGCCATCAGTGACCCTGACCGAGGAAATGAAAAACTGTTTTTT.

This chain links TRBV4-1 with TRBJ2-1; tentative D call: TRBD2 (5 bases). The CDR3 covers 18 residues. Germline V gene sequence: CDR1 MGHRA, CDR2 YSYEKL. V was pared by 0 bases and J by 5 bases, with 20 bases between. The DNA of the CDR3 is TGCGCCAGCAGCCAAGATTTTTGGAGGACCCTGACCGACAATGAGCAGTTCTTC. Protein sequence: CASSQDFWRTLTDNEQFF.

This chain links TRBV6-5 with TRBJ2-6, with a weak D call TRBD1 (6 bases). Germline V gene lookup returns CDR1 MNHEY and CDR2 SVGAGI. This CDR3 has 15 residues. V was shortened by 7 bases and J by 3 bases, with 13 bases between the two germline ends. The CDR3 bases are TGTGCCAGCATTCCCGGACAGTTTGGGGCCAACGTCCTGACTTTC. Translated, it gives CASIPGQFGANVLTF.